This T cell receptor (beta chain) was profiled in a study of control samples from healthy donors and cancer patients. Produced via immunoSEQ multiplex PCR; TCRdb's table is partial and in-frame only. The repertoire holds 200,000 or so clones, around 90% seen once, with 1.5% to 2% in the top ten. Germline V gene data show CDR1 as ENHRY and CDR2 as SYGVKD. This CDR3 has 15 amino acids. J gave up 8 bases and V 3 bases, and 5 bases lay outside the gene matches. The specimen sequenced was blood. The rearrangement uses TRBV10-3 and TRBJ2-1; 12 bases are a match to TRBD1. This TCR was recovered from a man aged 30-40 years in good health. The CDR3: CAISDSGQGADEQFF. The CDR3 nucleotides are TGTGCCATCAGTGACTCGGGACAGGGGGCAGATGAGCAGTTCTTC.